This T cell receptor beta chain emerged from a study of technical replicates of blood from a few donors. V lost 0 bases to trimming and J lost 10 bases, with 10 bases between them. Germline V gene sequence: CDR1 MGHRA, CDR2 YSYEKL. The CDR3 loop spans 13 amino acids. Clones were sequenced by immunoSEQ multiplex PCR, and TCRdb holds only the in-frame ones, with some missing. Of 65,000 to 90,000 clones listed, around 92% are singletons. This receptor was obtained from a human donor in good health. The V and J genes are TRBV4-1 and TRBJ2-1; a weak D match, TRBD2 (6 bases). Sequencing was done on a sample of T cells isolated from PBMCs. CDR3 sequence: CASSQDIGSEQFF. Here the CDR3 DNA reads TGCGCCAGCAGCCAAGATATCGGGAGCGAGCAGTTCTTC.